This TCR beta chain was sequenced in a study of cytotoxic CD8 clonotypes in ibrutinib-treated CLL. On the study more broadly: Partial response occurred in approximately 25 patients and complete response in 2; at median approximately 70 months, roughly 15 remained remitted and roughly 12 progressed.

This clone was counted a few times. Antigen unknown. The CDR3 loop spans 13 amino acids. The ends were cut back, 5 bases at V and 2 bases at J, with 8 bases in the middle. The V gene's germline CDR1 is KGHSH and CDR2 LQKENI. Sequencing used immunoSEQ multiplex PCR; TCRdb keeps in-frame clones, though not all of them. The sample yields some 200,000 clones, roughly 77% seen once. Findings of the study overall: The study found baseline clonality above age-matched healthy donors, tracking circulating CD8+ T-cell counts.

The J gene is TRBJ2-3, the V gene TRBV18, with D possibly being TRBD2 (5 bases). The source material was PBMCs, sampled after 12 months of ibrutinib treatment. This receptor was taken from a human donor with chronic lymphocytic leukemia. CDR3 coding DNA: TGTGCCAGCTCAAGGGAGATCACAGATACGCAGTATTTT. Residues: CASSREITDTQYF. The full variable domain, with the rest looked up from reference TRBV18 and TRBJ2-3, is NAGVMQNPRHLVRRRGQEARLRCSPMKGHSHVYWYRQLPEEGLKFMVYLQKENIIDESGMPKERFSAEFPKEGPSILRIQQVVRGDSAAYFCASSREITDTQYFGPGTRLTVL.